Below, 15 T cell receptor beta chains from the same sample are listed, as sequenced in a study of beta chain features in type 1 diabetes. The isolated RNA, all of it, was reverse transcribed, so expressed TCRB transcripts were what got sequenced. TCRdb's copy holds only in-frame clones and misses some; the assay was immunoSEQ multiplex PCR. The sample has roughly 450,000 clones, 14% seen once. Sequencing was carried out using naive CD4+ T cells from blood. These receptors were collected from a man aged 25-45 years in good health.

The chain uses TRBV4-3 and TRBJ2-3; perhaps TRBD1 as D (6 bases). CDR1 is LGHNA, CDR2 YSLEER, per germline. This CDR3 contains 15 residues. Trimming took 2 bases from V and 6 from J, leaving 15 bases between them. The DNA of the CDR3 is TGCGCCAGCAGCCAACGACAGGAGCTCTTGGATACGCAGTATTTT. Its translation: CASSQRQELLDTQYF.

CDR3: CSVEAPGFFNTEAFF. CDR3 sequence (DNA): TGCAGCGTTGAGGCACCAGGATTCTTTAACACTGAAGCTTTCTTT. The V and J genes are TRBV29-1 and TRBJ1-1, with no clear D. Germline-derived CDR1 and CDR2 are SQVTM and ANQGSEA. The CDR3 spans 15 residues. V lost 3 bases to trimming and J lost 2 bases, with 16 bases between them.

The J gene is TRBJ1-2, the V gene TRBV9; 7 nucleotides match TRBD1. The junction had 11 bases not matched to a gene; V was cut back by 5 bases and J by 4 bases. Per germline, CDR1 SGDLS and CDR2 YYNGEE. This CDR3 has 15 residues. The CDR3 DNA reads TGTGCCAGCAGTAAGGACTCCGGGACAGCCTATGGCTACACCTTC. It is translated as CASSKDSGTAYGYTF.

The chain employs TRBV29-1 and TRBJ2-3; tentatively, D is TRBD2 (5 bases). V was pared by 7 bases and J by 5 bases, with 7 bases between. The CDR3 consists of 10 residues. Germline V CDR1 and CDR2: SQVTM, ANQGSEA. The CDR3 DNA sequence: TGCAGCGGGGAGCAAGATACGCAGTATTTT. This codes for CSGEQDTQYF.

The CDR3 is CASSLPTLLANEQFF. In DNA, the CDR3 is TGTGCCAGCAGCTTACCGACTCTCTTAGCGAATGAGCAGTTCTTC. The chain recombines TRBV7-2 with TRBJ2-1; D may be TRBD2 (5 bases). Germline-derived CDR1 and CDR2 are SGHTA and FQGNSA. V was trimmed by 2 bases and J by 7 bases, leaving 15 bases between them. The CDR3 runs 15 residues.

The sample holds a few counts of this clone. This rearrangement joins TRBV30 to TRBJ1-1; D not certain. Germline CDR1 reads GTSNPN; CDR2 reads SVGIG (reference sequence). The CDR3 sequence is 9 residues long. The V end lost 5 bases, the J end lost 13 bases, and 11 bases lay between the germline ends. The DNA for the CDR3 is TGTGCCTGGCCAATTAAAGGTTTCTTT. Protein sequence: CAWPIKGFF.

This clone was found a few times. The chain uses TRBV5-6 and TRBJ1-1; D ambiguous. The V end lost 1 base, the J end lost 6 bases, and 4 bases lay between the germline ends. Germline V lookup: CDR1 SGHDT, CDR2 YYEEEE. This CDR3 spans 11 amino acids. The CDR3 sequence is CASSLMSEAFF. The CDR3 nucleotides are TGTGCCAGCAGCTTGATGTCTGAAGCTTTCTTT.

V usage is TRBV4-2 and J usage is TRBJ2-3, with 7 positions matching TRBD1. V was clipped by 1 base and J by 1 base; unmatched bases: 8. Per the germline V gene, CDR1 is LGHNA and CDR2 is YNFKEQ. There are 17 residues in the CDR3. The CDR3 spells CASSQGATGARTDTQYF. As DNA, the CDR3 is TGTGCCAGCAGCCAAGGGGCAACAGGGGCGCGCACAGATACGCAGTATTTT.

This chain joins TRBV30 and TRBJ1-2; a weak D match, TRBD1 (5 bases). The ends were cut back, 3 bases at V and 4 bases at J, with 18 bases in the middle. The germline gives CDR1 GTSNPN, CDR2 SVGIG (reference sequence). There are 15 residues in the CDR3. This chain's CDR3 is CAWSPRRGGVYGYTF. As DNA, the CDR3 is TGTGCCTGGAGCCCTCGAAGGGGCGGTGTCTATGGCTACACCTTC.

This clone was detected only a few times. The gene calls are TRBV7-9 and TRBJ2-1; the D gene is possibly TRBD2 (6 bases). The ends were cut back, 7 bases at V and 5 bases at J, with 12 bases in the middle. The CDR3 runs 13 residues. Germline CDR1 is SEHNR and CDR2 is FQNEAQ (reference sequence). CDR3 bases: TGTGCCAGCACCGACTGGAGGGACAATGAGCAGTTCTTC. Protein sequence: CASTDWRDNEQFF. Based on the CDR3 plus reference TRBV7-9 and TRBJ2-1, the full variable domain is DTGVSQNPRHKITKRGQNVTFRCDPISEHNRLYWYRQTLGQGPEFLTYFQNEAQLEKSRLLSDRFSAERPKGSFSTLEIQRTEQGDSAMYLCASTDWRDNEQFFGPGTRLTVL.

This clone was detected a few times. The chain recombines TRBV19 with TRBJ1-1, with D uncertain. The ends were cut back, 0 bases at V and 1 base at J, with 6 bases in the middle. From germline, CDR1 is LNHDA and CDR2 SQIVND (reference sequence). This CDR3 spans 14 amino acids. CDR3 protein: CASSIEGGNTEAFF. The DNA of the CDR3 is TGTGCCAGTAGTATAGAGGGAGGGAACACTGAAGCTTTCTTT.

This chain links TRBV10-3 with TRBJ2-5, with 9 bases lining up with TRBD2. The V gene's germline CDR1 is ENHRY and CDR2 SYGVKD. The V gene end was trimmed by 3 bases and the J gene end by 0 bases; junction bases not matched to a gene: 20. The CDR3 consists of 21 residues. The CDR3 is CAISDLPGRAGGPGYQETQYF. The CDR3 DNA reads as TGTGCCATCAGTGACCTACCCGGCCGGGCGGGAGGGCCCGGGTACCAAGAGACCCAGTACTTC.

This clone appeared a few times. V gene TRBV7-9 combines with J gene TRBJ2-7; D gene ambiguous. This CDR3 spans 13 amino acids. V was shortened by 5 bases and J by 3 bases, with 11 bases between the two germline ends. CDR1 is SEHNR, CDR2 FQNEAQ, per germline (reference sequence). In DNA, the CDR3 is TGTGCCAGCAGCCCGTCGCAGCACTACGAGCAGTACTTC. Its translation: CASSPSQHYEQYF.

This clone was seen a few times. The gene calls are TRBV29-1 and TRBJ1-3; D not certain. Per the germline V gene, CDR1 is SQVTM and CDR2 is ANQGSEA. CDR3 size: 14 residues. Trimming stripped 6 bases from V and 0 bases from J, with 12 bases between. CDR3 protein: CSVGWAGSGNTIYF. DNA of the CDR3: TGCAGCGTGGGATGGGCTGGCTCTGGAAACACCATATATTTT.

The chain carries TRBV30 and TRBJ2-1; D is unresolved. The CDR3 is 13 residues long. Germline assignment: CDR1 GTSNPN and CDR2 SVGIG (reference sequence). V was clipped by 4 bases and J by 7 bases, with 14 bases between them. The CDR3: CAWTVPPWNEQFF. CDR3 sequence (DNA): TGTGCCTGGACCGTCCCGCCTTGGAATGAGCAGTTCTTC.